The next 25 T cell receptor beta chains were all read from a single sample in a study of cytomegalovirus exposure and HLA in healthy donors. A multiplex PCR was run with 60 Vbeta primers and 13 Jbeta primers. Data came from immunoSEQ multiplex PCR; TCRdb stores just in-frame clones and leaves some out. The table lists some 100,000 clones, around 80% of them singletons. The sequenced sample consisted of PBMCs. These receptors were obtained from a male donor in good health and CMV-seropositive.

V is TRBV6-6 and J is TRBJ2-1, with 10 bases fitting TRBD2. CDR1 and CDR2 (germline): MNHNY, SVGAGI (reference sequence). The CDR3 has 16 amino acids. V lost 5 bases to trimming and J lost 8 bases; unmatched junction nucleotides: 12. CDR3 bases: TGTGCCAGCAGTACAAGCGGGGGGGCCTCGGGCGATGAGCAGTTCTTC. Amino acids: CASSTSGGASGDEQFF.

This chain connects TRBV10-3 to TRBJ2-4; D is possibly TRBD2 (5 bases). The CDR3 covers 12 residues. Per the germline V gene, CDR1 is ENHRY and CDR2 is SYGVKD. V dropped 11 bases and J dropped 4 bases, with 12 bases sitting between them. The CDR3 loop reads CASGRVKNIQYF. The CDR3 bases are TGTGCCTCCGGGCGGGTTAAAAACATTCAGTACTTC.

The J gene is TRBJ2-1, the V gene TRBV19; 9 bases are shared with TRBD1. Germline V gene lookup returns CDR1 LNHDA and CDR2 SQIVND (reference sequence). Losses at the gene ends were 7 bases for V and 1 base for J; bases not matched to a gene: 2. The CDR3 sequence is 14 residues long. CDR3 nucleotide sequence: TGTGCCAGTACGGGACAGGGTTCCTACAATGAGCAGTTCTTC. Its translation is CASTGQGSYNEQFF.

V usage is TRBV13 and J usage is TRBJ1-2; 12 positions match TRBD1. V lost 5 bases and J lost 3; bases outside the gene matches: 7. CDR1 PRHDT and CDR2 FYEKMQ come from the germline V gene (reference sequence). The CDR3 consists of 16 residues. This CDR3 reads CASSPGTGGLDYGYTF. DNA of the CDR3: TGTGCCAGCAGCCCAGGGACAGGGGGCTTGGACTATGGCTACACCTTC.

The chain links TRBV18 to TRBJ1-5; no firm D call. Germline CDR1 KGHSH, CDR2 LQKENI. Trimming cost V 3 bases and J 7 bases, with 10 bases left between them. The CDR3 has 13 amino acids. The CDR3 nucleotides read TGTGCCAGCTCACCCGAACGTGGCCAGCCCCAGCATTTT. Protein sequence: CASSPERGQPQHF.

As for this clone: Since a much larger clone is just one base distant, this may be a read error. This sequence joins TRBV4-3 and TRBJ1-4, with D hard to call. Germline CDR1 reads LGHNA; CDR2 reads YSLEER. V lost 5 bases to trimming and J lost 2 bases, with 12 bases between them. The length of the CDR3 is 15 residues. The CDR3 DNA reads TGCGCCAGCAGCTTTGGCGGGAGCACTAATGAAAAACTGTTTTTT. Residues: CASSFGGSTNEKLFF.

The chain employs TRBV2 and TRBJ2-7; 8 bases agree with TRBD1. This CDR3 has 13 residues. Trimming removed 7 bases from V and 2 bases from J; junction bases left unmatched: 4. Germline lookup yields CDR1 SNHLY and CDR2 FYNNEI. The DNA for the CDR3 is TGTGCCAGCATCCGGGACAGGACCTACGAGCAGTACTTC. Its protein is CASIRDRTYEQYF.

V and J are TRBV7-2 and TRBJ2-7; 10 nucleotides match TRBD1. The germline gives CDR1 SGHTA, CDR2 FQGNSA. This CDR3 region has 15 residues. V was pared by 5 bases and J by 6 bases, with 10 bases of the junction left unmatched. The CDR3 sequence is CASSLDGTGAIEQYF. The CDR3 coding sequence is TGTGCCAGCAGCCTCGACGGGACAGGGGCGATCGAGCAGTACTTC. Based on the CDR3 plus reference TRBV7-2 and TRBJ2-7, the full variable domain is GAGVSQSPSNKVTEKGKDVELRCDPISGHTALYWYRQSLGQGLEFLIYFQGNSAPDKSGLPSDRFSAERTGGSVSTLTIQRTQQEDSAVYLCASSLDGTGAIEQYFGPGTRLTVT.

The J gene is TRBJ1-3, the V gene TRBV15; TRBD1 agrees at 9 bases. Germline lookup yields CDR1 LNHNV and CDR2 YYDKDF (reference sequence). Trimming removed 3 bases from V and 7 bases from J; junction bases left unmatched: 16. There are 18 residues in the CDR3. The CDR3 loop is CATSRGTGTTTMENTIYF. CDR3 DNA sequence: TGTGCCACCAGCAGGGGGACAGGGACAACGACCATGGAGAACACCATATATTTT. The full variable domain, in which reference TRBV15 and TRBJ1-3 provide the parts outside the CDR3, is DAMVIQNPRYQVTQFGKPVTLSCSQTLNHNVMYWYQQKSSQAPKLLFHYYDKDFNNEADTPDNFQSRRPNTSFCFLDIRSPGLGDTAMYLCATSRGTGTTTMENTIYFGEGSWLTVV.

This chain connects TRBV11-3 to TRBJ2-7, with D maybe TRBD1 (5 bases). The CDR3 is made up of 14 amino acids. Trimming cost V 5 bases and J 2 bases, with 13 bases left between them. Germline assignment: CDR1 SGHNT and CDR2 YENEEA. CDR3 sequence: CASSPVQGPYEQYF. In nucleotides, the CDR3 is TGTGCCAGCAGCCCCGTCCAGGGCCCCTACGAGCAGTACTTC.

The genes are TRBV5-4 and TRBJ2-3, with D possibly TRBD1 on 6 matching bases. The V end was cut by 0 bases, the J end by 2 bases, with 13 bases between. From germline, CDR1 is SGHNT and CDR2 YYREEE (reference sequence). The CDR3 spans 16 residues. CDR3 residues: CASSLDRARATDTQYF. CDR3 DNA: TGTGCCAGCAGCTTGGACAGGGCCAGGGCCACAGATACGCAGTATTTT.

This clone has only a few counts. The rearrangement links TRBV28 to TRBJ1-1; no clear D. This CDR3 contains 14 residues. V shed 2 bases and J shed 6 bases, with 13 bases lying between them. Germline V gene data show CDR1 as MDHEN and CDR2 as SYDVKM. In DNA form, the CDR3 reads TGTGCCAGCAGTTTAGGGCAGTTCAAGCCTGAAGCTTTCTTT. It translates to CASSLGQFKPEAFF.

This rearrangement joins TRBV2 to TRBJ2-1; TRBD1 agrees at 8 bases. Germline V gene sequence: CDR1 SNHLY, CDR2 FYNNEI. CDR3 length: 16 residues. With 2 bases clipped from V and 0 bases from J, the junction kept 3 bases outside the gene matches. This chain's CDR3 is CASSETGGFSYNEQFF. CDR3 DNA sequence: TGTGCCAGCAGTGAAACAGGGGGGTTCTCCTACAATGAGCAGTTCTTC. The full variable domain, with the rest looked up from reference TRBV2 and TRBJ2-1, is EPEVTQTPSHQVTQMGQEVILRCVPISNHLYFYWYRQILGQKVEFLVSFYNNEISEKSEIFDDQFSVERPDGSNFTLKIRSTKLEDSAMYFCASSETGGFSYNEQFFGPGTRLTVL.

A few counts support this clone. This CDR3 is CASSEYGTENTGELFF. The DNA of the CDR3 is TGTGCCAGCAGTGAATATGGGACAGAGAACACCGGGGAGCTGTTTTTT. The chain carries TRBV25-1 and TRBJ2-2; 7 nucleotides align to TRBD1. CDR1 and CDR2 from the germline V gene are MGHDK and SYGVNS. V lost 0 bases, J lost 1 base, and 2 bases stayed unmatched. The CDR3 extends over 16 amino acids.

The chain links TRBV7-2 to TRBJ1-1, with D perhaps TRBD1 (6 bases). The CDR3 spans 16 residues. Trimming took off 5 bases at V and 4 bases at J, with 20 bases between the two ends. Germline lookup yields CDR1 SGHTA and CDR2 FQGNSA. The DNA for the CDR3 is TGTGCCAGCAGCCCCCCTCCAGGGGATGGGGGCACTGAAGCTTTCTTT. Translated: CASSPPPGDGGTEAFF.

In this sample, this clone turned up once. This chain connects TRBV10-3 to TRBJ1-5; perhaps TRBD1 as D (6 bases). V lost 0 bases, J lost 2 bases, and 14 bases lay in between. CDR1 and CDR2 (germline): ENHRY, SYGVKD. The CDR3 sequence is 17 residues long. The CDR3 spells CAISESFRGRGNQPQHF. CDR3 sequence (DNA): TGTGCCATCAGTGAGTCCTTCAGGGGAAGGGGCAATCAGCCCCAGCATTTT.

CDR3 region: CASQTGQTYEQYF. As DNA, the CDR3 is TGTGCCAGCCAGACAGGGCAAACCTACGAGCAGTACTTC. This sequence joins TRBV7-8 and TRBJ2-5; TRBD1 agrees at 7 bases. The tail of the sequence fits TRBJ2-7 better, so the J call may be wrong. The CDR3 totals 13 residues. From germline, CDR1 is SGHVS and CDR2 FQNEAQ.

The rearrangement links TRBV19 to TRBJ2-3, with TRBD2 matching over 7 bases. CDR3 length: 14 residues. The ends lost 4 bases at V and 5 bases at J; junction bases unmatched: 6. Germline V CDR1 and CDR2: LNHDA, SQIVND (reference sequence). The CDR3 coding sequence is TGTGCCAGTAGTAGGACGGGGGGAAAAGATACGCAGTATTTT. Translated, it gives CASSRTGGKDTQYF. Full variable domain (rest looked up from reference TRBV19 and TRBJ2-3): DGGITQSPKYLFRKEGQNVTLSCEQNLNHDAMYWYRQDPGQGLRLIYYSQIVNDFQKGDIAEGYSVSREKKESFPLTVTSAQKNPTAFYLCASSRTGGKDTQYFGPGTRLTVL.

The table lists this clone with a few counts. The J gene is TRBJ1-6, the V gene TRBV30; 7 bases fit TRBD1. This CDR3 spans 15 amino acids. Germline CDR1 is GTSNPN and CDR2 is SVGIG (reference sequence). The junction had 7 bases not matched to a gene; V was cut back by 4 bases and J by 4 bases. CDR3 amino acids: CAWTTDRAYNSPLHF. CDR3 DNA sequence: TGTGCCTGGACGACCGACAGGGCTTATAATTCACCCCTCCACTTT.

V usage is TRBV5-1 and J usage is TRBJ2-7; 7 nucleotides align to TRBD1. The germline gives CDR1 SGHRS, CDR2 YFSETQ. J was trimmed by 6 bases and V by 7 bases; bases with no gene match: 10. This CDR3 has 13 residues. CDR3 sequence: CASSGEGAGEQYF. CDR3 in DNA: TGCGCCAGCTCCGGTGAGGGGGCGGGCGAGCAGTACTTC.

The chain links TRBV30 to TRBJ1-1, with D possibly TRBD1 on 5 matching bases. CDR1 and CDR2 (germline): GTSNPN, SVGIG (reference sequence). The CDR3 sequence is 13 residues long. V lost 4 bases to trimming and J lost 2 bases, with 11 bases between them. The CDR3 is CAWTRDYNTEAFF. The CDR3 DNA follows: TGTGCCTGGACCAGGGATTACAACACTGAAGCTTTCTTT. Full variable domain (remainder filled in from reference TRBV30 and TRBJ1-1): SQTIHQWPATLVQPVGSPLSLECTVEGTSNPNLYWYRQAAGRGLQLLFYSVGIGQISSEVPQNLSASRPQDRQFILSSKKLLLSDSGFYLCAWTRDYNTEAFFGQGTRLTVV.

The chain links TRBV2 to TRBJ2-5; TRBD1 agrees at 9 bases. J was trimmed by 4 bases and V by 6 bases; bases with no gene match: 6. The CDR3 has 14 residues. Germline loops: CDR1 SNHLY, CDR2 FYNNEI. CDR3 protein: CASSVQGAGETQYF. Written as DNA, the CDR3 is TGTGCCAGCAGCGTACAGGGGGCCGGAGAGACCCAGTACTTC.

The rearrangement joins TRBV5-6 to TRBJ1-5, with no clear D. The CDR3 is made up of 16 amino acids. Looked up from germline, CDR1 is SGHDT and CDR2 is YYEEEE. Between the trimmed V and J ends, which lost 4 bases and 10 bases, there was a span of 24 bases. CDR3 DNA sequence: TGTGCCAGCAGCCTGAGGGCGCATGGGGATTTGGGCCCCCAGCATTTT. This sequence encodes CASSLRAHGDLGPQHF. The full variable domain, in which reference TRBV5-6 and TRBJ1-5 provide the parts outside the CDR3, is DAGVTQSPTHLIKTRGQQVTLRCSPKSGHDTVSWYQQALGQGPQFIFQYYEEEERQRGNFPDRFSGHQFPNYSSELNVNALLLGDSALYLCASSLRAHGDLGPQHFGDGTRLSIL.

The rearrangement joins TRBV25-1 to TRBJ2-7; the D is unclear. Deletions cut 0 bases from V and 0 bases from J, with 6 bases between. The V gene's germline CDR1 is MGHDK and CDR2 SYGVNS. The CDR3 totals 14 residues. This CDR3 is CASSEYGSSYEQYF. The CDR3 bases are TGTGCCAGCAGTGAATATGGTAGCTCCTACGAGCAGTACTTC.

The chain carries TRBV5-1 and TRBJ2-2; 12 bases align to TRBD2. Trimming at V came to 4 bases and at J to 6 bases, leaving 7 bases not matched to a gene. Germline V gives CDR1 SGHRS, CDR2 YFSETQ. The CDR3 is 16 residues long. The chain's CDR3 is CASSPILAGGPGELFF. The CDR3, as DNA: TGCGCCAGCAGCCCAATCCTAGCGGGGGGGCCCGGGGAGCTGTTTTTT. The whole variable domain, remainder taken from reference TRBV5-1 and TRBJ2-2, is KAGVTQTPRYLIKTRGQQVTLSCSPISGHRSVSWYQQTPGQGLQFLFEYFSETQRNKGNFPGRFSGRQFSNSRSEMNVSTLELGDSALYLCASSPILAGGPGELFFGEGSRLTVL.